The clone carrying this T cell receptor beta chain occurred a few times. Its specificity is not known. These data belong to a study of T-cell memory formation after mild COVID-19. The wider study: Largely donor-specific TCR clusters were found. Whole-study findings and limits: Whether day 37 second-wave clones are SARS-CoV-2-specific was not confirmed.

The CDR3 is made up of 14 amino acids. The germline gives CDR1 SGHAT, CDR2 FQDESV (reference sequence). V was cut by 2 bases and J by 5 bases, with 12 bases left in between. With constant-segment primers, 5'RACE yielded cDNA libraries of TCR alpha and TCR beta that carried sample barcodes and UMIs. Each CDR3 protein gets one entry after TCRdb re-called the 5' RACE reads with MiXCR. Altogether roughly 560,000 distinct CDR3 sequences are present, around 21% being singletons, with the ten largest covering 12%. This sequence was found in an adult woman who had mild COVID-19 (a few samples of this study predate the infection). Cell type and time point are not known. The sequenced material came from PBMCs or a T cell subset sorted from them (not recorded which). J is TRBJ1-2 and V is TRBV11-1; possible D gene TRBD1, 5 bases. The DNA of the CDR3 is TGTGCCAGCAGCTTAAGAGGAGGGGCGTATGGCTACACCTTC. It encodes CASSLRGGAYGYTF.